This T cell receptor (beta chain) was sequenced for a study of blood T cells in healthy people across ages. V gave up 0 bases and J gave up 2 bases; unmatched junction bases: 6. The CDR3 totals 16 residues. Germline CDR1 is LGHNA and CDR2 is YSLEER. Every donor contributed roughly 11 milliliters of peripheral blood by blood draw. Comments on this clonotype: As yet, its antigen is unknown.

A sample-barcoded 5' primer and a J-beta primer mix were used in a second PCR of roughly 7 to 12 cycles. TCRdb passed the 5' RACE reads through MiXCR, listing each CDR3 protein once. The sample lists approximately 900,000 distinct CDR3 sequences; roughly 52% were seen once. The study, taken as a whole, reports: Age advanced and TCR beta diversity per million T cells fell, roughly linearly.

This receptor was identified in a man aged 25-40 years in good health. The V gene is TRBV4-3, the J gene TRBJ1-1; 7 positions agree with TRBD1. Material for sequencing was blood. The CDR3: CASSQDYRGLNTEAFF. The CDR3 nucleotides are TGCGCCAGCAGCCAAGATTATAGGGGGCTAAACACTGAAGCTTTCTTT.